This paragraph reports one T cell receptor beta chain. Its antigen is not yet known. Within one base of it there is no much larger clone, and no base qualities were kept. TCR beta CDR3 regions were amplified from RNA transcripts. The first round of RT-PCR for the TCR CDR3 was performed with the HTBI primer set and the Qiagen OneStep RT-PCR kit. Libraries were constructed in a second round of multiplex PCR, after which size selection and purification were carried out. Libraries were sequenced paired-end with 100 bp reads on an Illumina HiSeq2000. The original pipeline was this. SOAPnuke was used to process the raw data, throwing out any read that contained adapters or uncalled bases, had a mean Phred below 15, or lacked an exact constant-primer or identifier match. High-quality paired reads were merged using COPE v1.2.5, and each unique nucleotide sequence was defined as a clonotype. Clonotypes were aligned to IMGT TRBV, TRBD and TRBJ reference segments using MiTCR v1.1. The analysis included only V-J combinations with a frequency above 0.0001, which together covered 99% to 99.2% of the repertoires. A TCS score was defined as the ratio of F50 (clonal expansion) to E x V (chaos), with BLOSUM62-based TCRdist applied between CDR3 peptides within each V-J. Welch's t-statistics and random forest reduced roughly 500 V-J features to around 14, which were used in a naive Bayes classifier (R e1071). The public reads were quality trimmed at Q25 with fastp and then assembled into clones with MiXCR by TCRdb, keeping productive beta chains. For every CDR3 protein sequence, its rows merge into one entry that carries the most common genes and DNA. V and J calls and clone size were set by TCRdb, not the authors. The sample table lists approximately 630,000 distinct CDR3 sequences, 15% to 20% of them with a count of one. Around 4% of the sample belongs to the ten largest clones.

The sample originates from a study of T cells in Graves' hyperthyroidism and ophthalmopathy (dated by TCRdb to about 2019). About the study as a whole: Peripheral blood samples were taken at the time of initial diagnosis, prior to any treatment. In several Graves' hyperthyroidism patients, the study also compared T-cell repertoires from thyroid tissue with T-cell repertoires from blood. An independent validation cohort of about 19 hyperthyroidism patients and about 15 patients who later progressed to ophthalmopathy tested prospective prediction of ophthalmopathy. According to the paper, TCR Vbeta CDR3 sequencing was carried out on over 130 peripheral blood samples, which came from 40 to 45 ophthalmopathy, fewer than 80 hyperthyroidism and around 17 progressor patients. The approximately 98 discovery patients were randomly divided into training and test sets at a 7:3 ratio. Once sampling was done, hyperthyroidism patients were given methimazole at a starting dose of 30 mg daily, whereas ophthalmopathy patients were given high-dose intravenous methylprednisolone. To identify distinguishing TCR V-J signatures, a discovery cohort of some 100 patients was used, comprising 40 to 45 with Graves' ophthalmopathy and approximately 57 with stable Graves' hyperthyroidism.

From the germline V gene, CDR1 is MGHRA and CDR2 is YSYEKL. Its CDR3 holds 15 amino acids, cysteine through phenylalanine. Only the CDR3 region is kept as DNA, spanning 45 bases read in frame from base 1. V is pruned by 2 bases and J by 5 bases, leaving 8 bases of the junction without a gene match. Stable Graves' hyperthyroidism was defined as the absence of progression to ophthalmopathy over 18 months of follow-up. Hyperthyroidism patients were newly diagnosed, had a disease duration of under 2 months, and were aged 18 to 65 years. Exclusion was applied to patients with uncontrolled infections, other autoimmune diseases, pregnancy or lactation. Clinical symptoms, serum thyroxine and TRAb, thyroid ultrasound, and orbital computed tomography formed the basis for the diagnoses. PBMCs were separated from over 9 ml of fresh peripheral blood using Ficoll-Paque density gradient centrifugation. Total RNA was extracted with Trizol reagent, and quality was checked on an Agilent 2100 Bioanalyzer.

Results and caveats for the whole study, not just this receptor: A model built on a 13 V-J signature distinguished ophthalmopathy from stable hyperthyroidism, reaching 85% to 90% sensitivity and 81.08% specificity in cross-validation and 80%/75% in testing. Most expanded thyroid clonotypes (frequency above 0.001) were also detected in blood, suggesting blood repertoires may reflect thyroid immune responses. No statistical method was used to fix the sample size in advance, and group allocation was not hidden from the investigators. During validation, the model predicted progression to ophthalmopathy a median of roughly 7.1 months ahead of onset, with around 71% sensitivity and about 72% specificity.

The specimen sequenced was blood. The clonotype comes from a woman in her 30s with Graves' hyperthyroidism. The sequence is built from TRBV4-1 and TRBJ2-5; 7 nucleotides in the junction match TRBD1. The CDR3 region reads CASSQPTGVGETQYF. In nucleotide form, the sequence is TGCGCCAGCAGCCAACCTACAGGGGTTGGGGAGACCCAGTACTTC.